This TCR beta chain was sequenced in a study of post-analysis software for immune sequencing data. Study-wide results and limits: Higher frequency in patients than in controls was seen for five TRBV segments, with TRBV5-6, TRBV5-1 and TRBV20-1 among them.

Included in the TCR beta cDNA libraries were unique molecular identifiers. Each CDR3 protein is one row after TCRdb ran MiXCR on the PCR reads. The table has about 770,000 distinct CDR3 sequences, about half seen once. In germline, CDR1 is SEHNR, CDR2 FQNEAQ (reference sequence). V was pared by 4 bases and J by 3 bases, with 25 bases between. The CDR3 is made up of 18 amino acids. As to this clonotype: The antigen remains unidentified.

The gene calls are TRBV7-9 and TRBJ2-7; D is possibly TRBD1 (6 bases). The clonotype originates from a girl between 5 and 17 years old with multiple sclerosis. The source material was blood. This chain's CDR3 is CASSSFGSQGHLLYEQYF. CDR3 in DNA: TGTGCCAGCAGCTCCTTTGGGTCCCAGGGACATCTACTCTACGAGCAGTACTTC.